This TCR beta chain emerged from a study of identical twins. Findings and caveats of the study: Sequences that were beta out-of-frame showed weaker excess twin sharing. Whereas memory repertoires showed no such difference, abundant cord blood beta clonotypes carried fewer insertions.

TCRdb analysed the 5' RACE reads with MiXCR anew, one entry per CDR3 protein. Here the sample spans hundreds of thousands of distinct CDR3 sequences, about 8.1% being singletons. This clonotype has a count of ten or more. What it recognizes is unknown. These data were also filed under a second study, of yellow fever vaccine responses in identical twins.

Sample: memory (CD45RO+) T cells sorted from blood. This receptor was taken from a woman aged 18-35 years in good health.

CDR3 DNA sequence: TGTGCCAGCAGCCAAGCTCGGGGGCGGACGAACACCGGGGAGCTGTTTTTT. Its protein product is CASSQARGRTNTGELFF. The rearrangement uses TRBV3-1 and TRBJ2-2; D may correspond to TRBD1 or TRBD2 (6 bases each). CDR1 is LGHDT, CDR2 YNNKEL, per germline (reference sequence). This CDR3 contains 17 residues. V gave up 1 base and J gave up 0 bases, with 12 bases separating them.